The following is a T cell receptor (beta chain) sequence with its context. The antigen remains undetermined. Data came from immunoSEQ multiplex PCR; TCRdb stores just in-frame clones and leaves some out. The sample holds 45,000 to 65,000 clones; about 82% are singletons and the top ten take about 3%. The data derive from a study of T cells after posttransplantation cyclophosphamide. Study-level results: Blood and skin or GI T cell repertoires showed limited TRB overlap.

Germline V lookup: CDR1 SGHKS, CDR2 YYEKEE (reference sequence). V was clipped by 0 bases and J by 3 bases; unmatched bases: 8. The CDR3 runs 18 residues. The TCR sequence derives from a young man with a blood cancer, CMV-positive, and with a related stem cell donor. The rearrangement uses TRBV5-5 and TRBJ2-1, with 11 positions matching TRBD2. The specimen was PBMCs. CDR3: CASSLVVLGLADYNEQFF. The CDR3 bases are TGTGCCAGCAGCTTGGTGGTTTTGGGACTAGCGGACTACAATGAGCAGTTCTTC.